One sample yielded the 23 T cell receptor beta chains listed below, sequenced in a study of radiation and T cells in renal cell carcinoma. Stated time point: baseline pretreatment blood. Treatment in this sample: 15 Gy SBRT to primary tumor, nephrectomy 4 weeks later. Measured with immunoSEQ multiplex PCR; TCRdb has only the in-frame clones, and not every one. The sample lists about 95,000 clones; approximately 86% were seen once. Sequencing was performed on blood, taken from a patient whose treatment included radiotherapy and nephrectomy. The source of these receptors is a man aged 50-59 years with renal cell carcinoma.

V is TRBV19 and J is TRBJ2-3; 7 nucleotides align to TRBD1. Germline CDR1 LNHDA, CDR2 SQIVND (reference sequence). Trimming cost V 6 bases and J 8 bases; bases outside gene matches: 8. This CDR3 comprises 13 residues. The CDR3 DNA is TGTGCCAGTAGCCGCCGGGACAGTTTTACGCAGTATTTT. Encoded protein: CASSRRDSFTQYF.

This clone turned up a few times. This chain links TRBV5-1 with TRBJ2-5; 8 bases match TRBD1. Germline V gene sequence: CDR1 SGHRS, CDR2 YFSETQ. The CDR3 has 15 amino acids. V shed 4 bases and J 5 bases; nucleotides not matched to a gene: 10. This CDR3 is CASSARGTGGETQYF. CDR3 nucleotide sequence: TGCGCCAGCAGCGCTCGGGGGACAGGAGGCGAGACCCAGTACTTC.

This clone occurred a few times. The V call is TRBV10-2, the J call TRBJ1-5; 10 bases line up with TRBD1. This CDR3 is 16 amino acids long. Germline trimming cut 4 bases from V and 0 bases from J; bases unmatched to any gene: 3. Germline V gene data show CDR1 as WSHSY and CDR2 as SAAADI. The CDR3 is CASSGQGAGSNQPQHF. The CDR3 DNA follows: TGCGCCAGCAGTGGACAGGGGGCAGGTAGCAATCAGCCCCAGCATTTT.

The gene calls are TRBV5-4 and TRBJ1-1; no firm D call. The ends were cut back, 0 bases at V and 1 base at J, with 13 bases in the middle. The CDR3 sequence is 16 residues long. CDR1 SGHNT and CDR2 YYREEE come from the germline V gene (reference sequence). CDR3 protein: CASSLGPRGSNTEAFF. The DNA of the CDR3 is TGTGCCAGCAGCTTGGGCCCCCGGGGATCGAACACTGAAGCTTTCTTT.

V gene TRBV30 combines with J gene TRBJ2-7; D is perhaps TRBD1 or TRBD2 (5 bases each). Germline lookup yields CDR1 GTSNPN and CDR2 SVGIG (reference sequence). The CDR3 loop spans 13 amino acids. The V end lost 0 bases, the J end lost 2 bases, and 8 bases lay between the germline ends. In DNA form, the CDR3 reads TGTGCCTGGAGTGTGGGACGGACCTACGAGCAGTACTTC. This gives the protein CAWSVGRTYEQYF.

V usage is TRBV19 and J usage is TRBJ1-6, with 9 positions matching TRBD1. V trimming: 3 bases; J trimming: 7 bases; junction bases outside the gene matches: 4. This CDR3 contains 15 residues. The germline V gene has CDR1 LNHDA and CDR2 SQIVND (reference sequence). The CDR3: CASSIWDRENSPLHF. The DNA of the CDR3 is TGTGCCAGTAGTATTTGGGACAGGGAAAATTCACCCCTCCACTTT.

The J gene is TRBJ2-7, the V gene TRBV28; 7 bases align to TRBD1. Germline trimming cut 5 bases from V and 2 bases from J; bases unmatched to any gene: 6. The length of the CDR3 is 14 residues. The germline gives CDR1 MDHEN, CDR2 SYDVKM. CDR3 sequence reads: CASSLGTVAYEQYF. CDR3 nucleotides: TGTGCCAGCAGTCTAGGGACAGTTGCCTACGAGCAGTACTTC.

V and J are TRBV4-1 and TRBJ1-1; D not resolved. Germline CDR1 and CDR2: MGHRA and YSYEKL. The CDR3 has 13 amino acids. V dropped 0 bases and J dropped 11 bases, with 13 bases sitting between them. CDR3: CASSQDPGFYAFF. In DNA, the CDR3 is TGCGCCAGCAGCCAAGATCCTGGGTTTTACGCTTTCTTT.

CDR3 nucleotide sequence: TGTGCCAGCAGCTACCTTATGACAACTTCTGGAAACACCATATATTTT. It yields the protein CASSYLMTTSGNTIYF. This chain uses TRBV5-5 with TRBJ1-3; D unresolved. This CDR3 spans 16 amino acids. The germline gives CDR1 SGHKS, CDR2 YYEKEE (reference sequence). Trimming took off 3 bases at V and 1 base at J, with 14 bases between the two ends.

The J gene is TRBJ2-1, the V gene TRBV7-9; 10 bases align to TRBD2. Trimming took 1 base from V and 1 from J; bases not matched to a gene: 7. In germline, CDR1 is SEHNR, CDR2 FQNEAQ (reference sequence). The CDR3 is made up of 18 amino acids. The CDR3 reads CASSLGKSSGGSYNEQFF. The CDR3 nucleotides read TGTGCCAGCAGCTTAGGAAAGTCTAGCGGGGGATCCTACAATGAGCAGTTCTTC.

This chain's CDR3 is CASSIYGGADTQYF. The CDR3 region has the DNA TGTGCCAGTAGTATATACGGGGGGGCAGATACGCAGTATTTT. This chain joins TRBV19 and TRBJ2-3; the match to TRBD2 covers 8 bases. CDR1 and CDR2 (germline): LNHDA, SQIVND (reference sequence). With V trimmed by 2 bases and J by 4 bases, 2 bases remained unmatched. The CDR3 is 14 residues long.

J is TRBJ2-3 and V is TRBV27; D may be TRBD2 (7 bases). Germline V gene lookup returns CDR1 MNHEY and CDR2 SMNVEV (reference sequence). V lost 2 bases and J lost 3, with 18 bases in between. This CDR3 comprises 17 residues. CDR3 in amino acids: CASSLVRPGGGTDTQYF. The DNA for the CDR3 is TGTGCCAGCAGTTTAGTCCGGCCGGGGGGCGGTACAGATACGCAGTATTTT.

The V call is TRBV6-1, the J call TRBJ1-2; D is uncertain. V shed 1 base and J shed 8 bases, with 11 bases lying between them. Germline CDR1 MNHNS, CDR2 SASEGT. The CDR3 sequence is 13 residues long. The CDR3 nucleotides are TGTGCCAGCAGTGAAGTCGGGCAAGGGGGCTACACCTTC. Encoded protein: CASSEVGQGGYTF.

V is TRBV30 and J is TRBJ2-7, with 7 positions matching TRBD1. The CDR3 loop spans 14 amino acids. The trim removed 5 bases at V and 3 bases at J, leaving 10 bases unmatched. Germline CDR1 is GTSNPN and CDR2 is SVGIG (reference sequence). The CDR3: CAWGSQTGIYEQYF. The CDR3 DNA is TGTGCCTGGGGAAGTCAGACAGGGATCTACGAGCAGTACTTC.

This clone turned up a few times. Here the CDR3 reads CAWSPIAQGEGAEAFF. The CDR3 DNA reads as TGTGCCTGGAGCCCCATAGCACAAGGCGAAGGCGCTGAAGCTTTCTTT. This chain connects TRBV30 to TRBJ1-1; D ambiguous. Germline CDR1 reads GTSNPN; CDR2 reads SVGIG (reference sequence). V shed 3 bases and J shed 6 bases, with 23 bases lying between them. CDR3 length: 16 residues.

The chain employs TRBV7-2 and TRBJ2-1; D unclear. This CDR3 has 12 residues. Deletions cut 6 bases from V and 6 bases from J, with 9 bases between. Germline CDR1 and CDR2: SGHTA and FQGNSA. CDR3 amino acids: CASRRLLNEQFF. The CDR3 region has the DNA TGTGCCAGCAGACGCCTCCTCAATGAGCAGTTCTTC.

The chain couples TRBV7-6 to TRBJ1-5, with D perhaps matching TRBD1 (5 bases). The CDR3 spans 13 residues. V was trimmed by 5 bases and J by 7 bases, leaving 12 bases between them. Germline V lookup: CDR1 SGHVS, CDR2 FNYEAQ. This chain's CDR3 is CASSPQVEQPQHF. CDR3 coding DNA: TGTGCCAGCAGCCCACAGGTCGAGCAGCCCCAGCATTTT.

The chain has TRBV6-1 and TRBJ2-1, with 9 nucleotides matching TRBD2. V shed 7 bases and J 8 bases; nucleotides not matched to a gene: 9. Germline assignment: CDR1 MNHNS and CDR2 SASEGT. CDR3 size: 14 residues. CDR3 protein: CASTGGGVSDEQFF. The CDR3, as DNA: TGTGCCAGCACGGGCGGGGGGGTTTCGGATGAGCAGTTCTTC.

This clone was seen a single time. The chain recombines TRBV5-1 with TRBJ2-1; 8 bases fit TRBD2. The ends lost 2 bases at V and 2 bases at J; junction bases unmatched: 6. Looked up from germline, CDR1 is SGHRS and CDR2 is YFSETQ. This CDR3 is built from 16 residues. In DNA, the CDR3 is TGCGCCAGCAGCTTCGGACTAGCCGGAACCTACAATGAGCAGTTCTTC. This codes for CASSFGLAGTYNEQFF.

This chain uses TRBV29-1 with TRBJ2-3; maybe TRBD2 (5 bases). The CDR3 has 15 amino acids. The V and J ends lost 0 bases and 0 bases respectively, with 10 bases between them. Per the germline V gene, CDR1 is SQVTM and CDR2 is ANQGSEA. The DNA of the CDR3 is TGCAGCGTTGAAGATCGCGAGCGGAGCACAGATACGCAGTATTTT. It yields the protein CSVEDRERSTDTQYF.

The chain combines TRBV19 with TRBJ2-1; D is possibly TRBD2 (6 bases). Trimming removed 2 bases from V and 9 bases from J, with 11 bases in between. The CDR3 runs to 13 residues. Germline values: CDR1 LNHDA, CDR2 SQIVND (reference sequence). CDR3 sequence (DNA): TGTGCCAGTAGTATATTACCCGGGGGTGAGCAGTTCTTC. Protein product: CASSILPGGEQFF.

The gene calls are TRBV9 and TRBJ1-3; D unresolved. CDR3 length: 17 amino acids. V was pared by 0 bases and J by 4 bases, with 17 bases between. Germline CDR1 reads SGDLS; CDR2 reads YYNGEE. The CDR3 region is CASSVASVGGPGNTIYF. The CDR3, as DNA: TGTGCCAGCAGCGTAGCTAGTGTCGGAGGGCCCGGAAACACCATATATTTT.

This rearrangement joins TRBV19 to TRBJ1-5, with a weak D call TRBD1 (5 bases). This CDR3 has 16 amino acids. Trimming shortened V by 3 bases and J by 6 bases, and 18 bases separated the two germline ends. Germline V gene sequence: CDR1 LNHDA, CDR2 SQIVND (reference sequence). Written as DNA, the CDR3 is TGTGCCAGTAGTATTATTGGCAGGGAAGGCGGTCAGCCCCAGCATTTT. Translated: CASSIIGREGGQPQHF.